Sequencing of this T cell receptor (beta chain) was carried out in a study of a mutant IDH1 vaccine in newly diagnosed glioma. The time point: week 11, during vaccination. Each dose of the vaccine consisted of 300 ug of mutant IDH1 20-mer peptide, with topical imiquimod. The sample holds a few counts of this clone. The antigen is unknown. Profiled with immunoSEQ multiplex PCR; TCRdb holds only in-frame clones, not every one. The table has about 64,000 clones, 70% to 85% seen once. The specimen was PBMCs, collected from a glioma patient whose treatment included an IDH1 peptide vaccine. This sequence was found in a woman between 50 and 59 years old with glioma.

In nucleotides, the CDR3 is TGTGCCACCGGACTGAATAGCAATCAGCCCCAGCATTTT. Translation gives CATGLNSNQPQHF. This rearrangement joins TRBV6-5 to TRBJ1-5, with D uncertain. Germline CDR1 MNHEY, CDR2 SVGAGI. Between the trimmed V and J ends, which lost 10 bases and 0 bases, there was a span of 10 bases. This CDR3 has 13 amino acids.